Listed below are T cell receptor beta chains from one sample, sequenced in a study of blood T cell repertoires in COVID-19. Clones were sequenced by immunoSEQ multiplex PCR, and TCRdb holds only the in-frame ones, with some missing. The data contain about 280,000 clones, nearly 90% of them singletons. Sequenced sample: PBMCs or T cells enriched from blood (not recorded which). These receptor sequences come from a woman under 30 with acute COVID-19. The CDR3 runs from the conserved cysteine through the conserved F or W. The D gene is left open where the match is weak. Size values are once, few and many counts, or a class for expanded clones, and some rows have none.

j_call: TRBJ1-1
v_call: TRBV3-1/TRBV3-2
d_call: .
clone_size: .
cdr3_nt: TGTGCCAGCAGCAGGGGTACGGGCCTTAACACTGAAGCTTTCTTT
cdr3_aa: CASSRGTGLNTEAFF

j_call: TRBJ2-1
v_call: TRBV11-2
d_call: TRBD2
clone_size: .
cdr3_nt: TGTGCCAGCAGCTTAGCTCGAGCGGGAGCCTACAATGAGCAGTTCTTC
cdr3_aa: CASSLARAGAYNEQFF

j_call: TRBJ2-7
v_call: TRBV29-1
d_call: TRBD2
clone_size: .
cdr3_nt: TGCAGCGTTGGCCCTAGCGGGGTCTACGAGCAGTACTTC
cdr3_aa: CSVGPSGVYEQYF

j_call: TRBJ2-7
v_call: TRBV5-5
d_call: TRBD1
clone_size: .
cdr3_nt: TGTGCCAGCAGCCGGGACAGGGGGCACTACGAGCAGTACTTC
cdr3_aa: CASSRDRGHYEQYF

j_call: TRBJ2-7
v_call: TRBV5-1
d_call: TRBD1
clone_size: .
cdr3_nt: TGCGCCAGCAGCCCTCGAGTGGACAGGGGAGGTTGGTACGAGCAGTACTTC
cdr3_aa: CASSPRVDRGGWYEQYF

j_call: TRBJ2-1
v_call: TRBV15
d_call: TRBD2
clone_size: .
cdr3_nt: TGTGCCACCAGCAGAGATTATACGGGACTAGCGACCTACAATGAGCAGTTCTTC
cdr3_aa: CATSRDYTGLATYNEQFF

j_call: TRBJ2-7
v_call: TRBV28
d_call: .
clone_size: .
cdr3_nt: TGTGCCAGCAGTTTATTCACCACCTATCTAGGCAACGAGCAGTACTTC
cdr3_aa: CASSLFTTYLGNEQYF

j_call: TRBJ2-7
v_call: TRBV30
d_call: TRBD1
clone_size: .
cdr3_nt: TGTGCCTGGGGGAAGGGACAGGGGAACCTCGAGCAGTACTTC
cdr3_aa: CAWGKGQGNLEQYF

j_call: TRBJ2-1
v_call: TRBV3-1/TRBV3-2
d_call: TRBD2
clone_size: .
cdr3_nt: TGTGCCAGCAGCCAAGTTAGCGGGAGGTTGAGTGAGCAGTTCTTC
cdr3_aa: CASSQVSGRLSEQFF

j_call: TRBJ1-4
v_call: TRBV14
d_call: .
clone_size: once
cdr3_nt: TGTGCCAGCAGCCAAGATAGACAGTTAAATGAAAAACTGTTTTTT
cdr3_aa: CASSQDRQLNEKLFF

j_call: TRBJ2-1
v_call: TRBV5-1
d_call: TRBD2
clone_size: .
cdr3_nt: TGCGCCAGCAGCTTGGGGGGACTAGCGGGCCCGCCGGACGACAATGAGCAGTTCTTC
cdr3_aa: CASSLGGLAGPPDDNEQFF

j_call: TRBJ2-5
v_call: TRBV7-2
d_call: .
clone_size: .
cdr3_nt: TGTGCCAGCAGCTCCAGGGTCGCGGAGACCCAGTACTTC
cdr3_aa: CASSSRVAETQYF

j_call: TRBJ2-1
v_call: TRBV11-2
d_call: TRBD2
clone_size: .
cdr3_nt: TGTGCCAGCAGCTTAGTGGTTACTAGCGTATACAATGAGCAGTTCTTC
cdr3_aa: CASSLVVTSVYNEQFF

j_call: TRBJ1-2
v_call: TRBV2
d_call: TRBD1
clone_size: .
cdr3_nt: TGTGCCAGCAGGGGGACAGGGGGCGACTATGGCTACACCTTC
cdr3_aa: CASRGTGGDYGYTF

j_call: TRBJ1-2
v_call: TRBV6-5
d_call: .
clone_size: .
cdr3_nt: TGTGCCAGCAGTTACCCAGGGTCGGGCTACACCTTC
cdr3_aa: CASSYPGSGYTF

j_call: TRBJ2-7
v_call: TRBV7-8
d_call: TRBD1
clone_size: once
cdr3_nt: TGTGCCAGCAGCGAACGGACAGGAGCCTCTTACGAGCAGTACTTC
cdr3_aa: CASSERTGASYEQYF

j_call: TRBJ1-1
v_call: TRBV5-5
d_call: .
clone_size: .
cdr3_nt: TGTGCCAGCAGCCGGGACACCCACACTGAAGCTTTCTTT
cdr3_aa: CASSRDTHTEAFF

j_call: TRBJ2-2
v_call: TRBV19
d_call: .
clone_size: .
cdr3_nt: TGTGCCAGTAGTATCAGCGCGAACACCGGGGAGCTGTTTTTT
cdr3_aa: CASSISANTGELFF

j_call: TRBJ2-7
v_call: TRBV7-2
d_call: TRBD2
clone_size: .
cdr3_nt: TGTGCCAGCAGCTCGAGGGGACTAGCGGGGTCTCGGGGCTACGAGCAGTACTTC
cdr3_aa: CASSSRGLAGSRGYEQYF

j_call: TRBJ1-1
v_call: TRBV10-3
d_call: TRBD1
clone_size: .
cdr3_nt: TGTGCCATCAGTGACGGACAGGGCAACACTGAAGCTTTCTTT
cdr3_aa: CAISDGQGNTEAFF

j_call: TRBJ1-6
v_call: TRBV19
d_call: TRBD1
clone_size: .
cdr3_nt: TGTGCCAGTAGTCCAGGGGGCGCGCATAATTCACCCCTCCACTTT
cdr3_aa: CASSPGGAHNSPLHF

j_call: TRBJ2-4
v_call: TRBV2
d_call: .
clone_size: .
cdr3_nt: TGTGCCAGCACCTTGACAGGAACTCAAGGGTACTTC
cdr3_aa: CASTLTGTQGYF

j_call: TRBJ2-3
v_call: TRBV24-1
d_call: .
clone_size: .
cdr3_nt: TGTGCCACCAGTTCCGGGATATCTAGCACAGATACGCAGTATTTT
cdr3_aa: CATSSGISSTDTQYF

j_call: TRBJ1-6
v_call: TRBV5-1
d_call: .
clone_size: .
cdr3_nt: TGCGCCAGCAGCCGCGACAGATATAATTCACCCCTCCACTTT
cdr3_aa: CASSRDRYNSPLHF

j_call: TRBJ2-7
v_call: TRBV18
d_call: .
clone_size: few
cdr3_nt: TGTGCCAGCTCATCTTCCTACGAGCAGTACTTC
cdr3_aa: CASSSSYEQYF

j_call: TRBJ2-3
v_call: TRBV10-3
d_call: .
clone_size: .
cdr3_nt: TGTGCCATCGGAACGCAGCGGGCAGATACGCAGTATTTT
cdr3_aa: CAIGTQRADTQYF

j_call: TRBJ2-1
v_call: TRBV5-4
d_call: TRBD2
clone_size: once
cdr3_nt: TGTGCCAGCAGGAAAGCGGGGTCGGGCAATGAGCAGTTCTTC
cdr3_aa: CASRKAGSGNEQFF

j_call: TRBJ1-2
v_call: TRBV5-1
d_call: TRBD1
clone_size: .
cdr3_nt: TGCGCCAGCAGCTTGGCTCGCGGGACAGATGGCTACACCTTC
cdr3_aa: CASSLARGTDGYTF

j_call: TRBJ2-3
v_call: TRBV6-5
d_call: TRBD2
clone_size: once
cdr3_nt: TGTGCCAGCAGTTACGACCTAGCGGGACGTACAGATACGCAGTATTTT
cdr3_aa: CASSYDLAGRTDTQYF

j_call: TRBJ1-3
v_call: TRBV28
d_call: .
clone_size: .
cdr3_nt: TGTGCCAGCAGTTCCCCCGCGGAGGCCTTTATCGCTTTATCTGGAAACACCATATATTTT
cdr3_aa: CASSSPAEAFIALSGNTIYF